Sequencing of this T cell receptor (beta chain) was carried out in a study of cytomegalovirus exposure and HLA in healthy donors. Background on the study: In terms of ancestry, the Caucasian-associated cluster contained roughly four fifths of the 350 to 450 genotyped donors.

The PCR made use of 60 Vbeta and 13 Jbeta primers. Profiling relied on immunoSEQ multiplex PCR, and the TCRdb table lists in-frame clones only, not all of them. Among 65,000 to 75,000 clones listed, roughly 79% were seen once. Trimming stripped 0 bases from V and 3 bases from J, with 15 bases between. This CDR3 comprises 16 residues. CDR1 and CDR2 (germline): SGDLS, YYNGEE. This sequence joins TRBV9 and TRBJ1-1; D is possibly TRBD1 (6 bases). The sample consisted of PBMCs. This clonotype was sampled from a man aged 50-60 years in good health and CMV-seronegative. The CDR3 protein is CASSVGEHSGDTEAFF. CDR3 sequence (DNA): TGTGCCAGCAGCGTAGGGGAGCATTCAGGGGACACTGAAGCTTTCTTT.